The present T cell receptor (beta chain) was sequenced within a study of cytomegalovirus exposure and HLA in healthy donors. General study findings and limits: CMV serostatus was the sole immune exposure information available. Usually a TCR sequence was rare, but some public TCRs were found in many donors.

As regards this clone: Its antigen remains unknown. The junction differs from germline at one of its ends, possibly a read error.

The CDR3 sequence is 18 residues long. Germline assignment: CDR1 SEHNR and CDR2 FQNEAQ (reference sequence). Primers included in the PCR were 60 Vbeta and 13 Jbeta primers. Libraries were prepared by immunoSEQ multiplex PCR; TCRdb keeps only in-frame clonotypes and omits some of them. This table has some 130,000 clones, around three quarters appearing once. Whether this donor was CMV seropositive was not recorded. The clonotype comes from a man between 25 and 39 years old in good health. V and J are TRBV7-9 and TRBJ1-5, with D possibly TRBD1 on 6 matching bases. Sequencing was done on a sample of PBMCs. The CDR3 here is CSSSLGALQGPFSQPQHF. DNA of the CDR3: TGTTCCAGCAGCTTAGGCGCCCTACAGGGACCTTTTAGTCAGCCCCAGCATTTT.